Below, 24 T cell receptor beta chains from the same sample are listed, as sequenced in a study of identical twins. In TCRdb, the 5' RACE reads were re-called with MiXCR into one record per CDR3 protein. The profile shows a few hundred thousand distinct CDR3 sequences, roughly 10% of them singletons. The same data also contributed to another study, on yellow fever vaccine responses in identical twins.

The sample comprised CD8+ T cells sorted from blood. The source of these receptors is a young woman in good health.

The genes are TRBV4-3 and TRBJ2-7; D is undetermined. The CDR3 length is 14 residues. Germline V gene lookup returns CDR1 LGHNA and CDR2 YSLEER. Trimming took off 0 bases at V and 2 bases at J, with 8 bases between the two ends. The CDR3 nucleotides read TGCGCCAGCAGCCAAGAAGGGCAGGCCTACGAGCAGTACTTC. It translates to CASSQEGQAYEQYF.

This clonotype appeared a few times. V usage is TRBV10-3 and J usage is TRBJ2-7; D is undetermined. Trimming pared 8 bases from V and 3 bases from J, leaving 11 bases between. This CDR3 contains 12 residues. The V gene's germline CDR1 is ENHRY and CDR2 SYGVKD. As DNA, the CDR3 is TGTGCCATCGGATCTCTGATCTACGAGCAGTACTTC. It is translated as CAIGSLIYEQYF.

This clonotype was counted a few times. This rearrangement joins TRBV7-9 to TRBJ1-6; D not certain. The CDR3 spans 12 residues. Trimming removed 5 bases at V and 13 bases at J, with 12 bases between. CDR1 SEHNR and CDR2 FQNEAQ come from the germline V gene (reference sequence). CDR3 nucleotides: TGTGCCAGCAGCGTCAATCTTAACCCCCTCCACTTT. Its translation: CASSVNLNPLHF.

This clonotype was counted only a few times. The chain combines TRBV2 with TRBJ2-1; the match to TRBD2 covers 8 bases. The CDR3 covers 14 residues. Looked up from germline, CDR1 is SNHLY and CDR2 is FYNNEI. V shed 3 bases and J 8 bases; nucleotides not matched to a gene: 6. In DNA, the CDR3 is TGTGCCAGCAGTGACTGGACTAGCAGGTATGAGCAGTTCTTC. It is translated as CASSDWTSRYEQFF.

This clonotype was detected many times. The J gene is TRBJ2-5, the V gene TRBV21-1; the table's D call TRBD1 went unverified against the DNA. TRBV21-1 is a documented pseudogene. The CDR3 is 15 amino acids. The CDR3 DNA is TGTGCCAGCAGCAAACAGGGATTTTGGGGAGAGACCCAGTACTTC. It yields the protein CASSKQGFWGETQYF.

The chain links TRBV2 to TRBJ2-7; 8 bases are shared with TRBD1. V gave up 6 bases and J gave up 5 bases; unmatched junction bases: 3. The germline CDR1 and CDR2 sequences are SNHLY and FYNNEI. The CDR3 sequence is 12 residues long. The chain's CDR3 is CASSDRGNEQYF. The CDR3 DNA reads TGTGCCAGCAGCGACAGGGGAAACGAGCAGTACTTC. The complete variable domain, with remaining parts taken from reference TRBV2 and TRBJ2-7, reads EPEVTQTPSHQVTQMGQEVILRCVPISNHLYFYWYRQILGQKVEFLVSFYNNEISEKSEIFDDQFSVERPDGSNFTLKIRSTKLEDSAMYFCASSDRGNEQYFGPGTRLTVT.

The table lists this clonotype with many counts. The chain joins TRBV24-1 to TRBJ2-1; TRBD1 might be the D (5 bases). CDR3 length: 16 amino acids. With 4 bases removed from V and 13 bases from J, the gap between germline ends came to 25 bases. Germline CDR1 is KGHDR and CDR2 is SFDVKD. The CDR3 spells CATSDIGWEGAPKQFF. DNA of the CDR3: TGTGCCACCAGTGACATTGGGTGGGAAGGGGCTCCAAAACAGTTCTTC.

This clonotype has only a few counts. CDR3 region: CASSITSGGLQETQYF. The CDR3 region has the DNA TGTGCCAGTAGTATAACTAGCGGGGGCCTACAAGAGACCCAGTACTTC. The chain employs TRBV19 and TRBJ2-5; 11 bases fit TRBD2. Germline trimming cut 2 bases from V and 2 bases from J; bases unmatched to any gene: 4. Germline values: CDR1 LNHDA, CDR2 SQIVND (reference sequence). This CDR3 has 16 residues.

This chain uses TRBV3-1 with TRBJ2-7; tentative D call: TRBD2 (6 bases). Germline values: CDR1 LGHDT, CDR2 YNNKEL (reference sequence). V was cut by 1 base and J by 2 bases, with 12 bases left in between. The CDR3 is 15 residues long. This CDR3 reads CASSQAEEGPYEQYF. The CDR3 DNA reads TGTGCCAGCAGCCAAGCAGAGGAGGGACCCTACGAGCAGTACTTC.

This clonotype has a count of ten or more. This rearrangement joins TRBV5-1 to TRBJ2-7, with TRBD1 matching 9 bases. The V and J ends lost 0 bases and 1 base, in that order; junction bases with no gene match: 5. There are 16 residues in the CDR3. The germline V gene has CDR1 SGHRS and CDR2 YFSETQ. CDR3 nucleotide sequence: TGCGCCAGCAGCTTGGGGGACAGGGTTAGGTCCTACGAGCAGTACTTC. Protein: CASSLGDRVRSYEQYF.

This clonotype showed up many times. CDR3 sequence (DNA): TGTGCCAGCAGCTTGGTTGGTGTAGTGGAAAGCTCCTACGAGCAGTACTTC. It codes for CASSLVGVVESSYEQYF. The rearrangement uses TRBV5-8 and TRBJ2-7; D remains unclear. The germline gives CDR1 SGHTS, CDR2 YDEGEE. The CDR3 has 17 amino acids. V gave up 0 bases and J gave up 0 bases, with 16 bases separating them.

This clonotype was observed a handful of times. The V gene is TRBV14, the J gene TRBJ2-1; 8 nucleotides match TRBD2. CDR3 size: 16 residues. CDR1 SGHDN and CDR2 FVKESK come from the germline V gene. V shed 2 bases and J 7 bases; nucleotides not matched to a gene: 10. The CDR3 here is CASSQLSGGGGNEQFF. The CDR3, as DNA: TGTGCCAGCAGCCAACTGAGCGGGGGCGGTGGGAATGAGCAGTTCTTC.

This sequence joins TRBV29-1 and TRBJ2-7; TRBD1 agrees at 8 bases. This CDR3 is built from 13 residues. Germline-derived CDR1 and CDR2 are SQVTM and ANQGSEA. The ends lost 4 bases at V and 3 bases at J; junction bases unmatched: 5. CDR3: CSVGAGGNYEQYF. The CDR3 DNA reads TGCAGCGTTGGTGCAGGGGGCAACTACGAGCAGTACTTC.

The sample holds a few counts of this clonotype. CDR3 amino acids: CASSYWGTEKLFF. Here the CDR3 DNA reads TGTGCCAGCAGTTACTGGGGGACAGAAAAACTGTTTTTT. The chain recombines TRBV6-6 with TRBJ1-4, with a weak D call TRBD1 (6 bases). Per germline, CDR1 MNHNY and CDR2 SVGAGI (reference sequence). The CDR3 loop spans 13 amino acids. V gave up 1 base and J gave up 8 bases, with 8 bases separating them.

The chain employs TRBV5-1 and TRBJ2-7; 7 nucleotides agree with TRBD1. The CDR3 consists of 15 residues. Germline values: CDR1 SGHRS, CDR2 YFSETQ. V dropped 2 bases and J dropped 3; count of bases not matched to a gene: 8. The CDR3 reads CASSFYRGPGYEQYF. In nucleotides, the CDR3 is TGCGCCAGCAGCTTTTACAGGGGCCCTGGCTACGAGCAGTACTTC.

J is TRBJ1-1 and V is TRBV20-1, with 9 bases that match TRBD1. V gave up 6 bases and J gave up 8 bases; unmatched junction bases: 16. This CDR3 has 15 residues. Germline V gene sequence: CDR1 DFQATT, CDR2 SNEGSKA (reference sequence). In DNA form, the CDR3 reads TGCAGTGCAATCGGCCTGGGACAGGGTAGGTTGGAAGCTTTCTTT. The encoded protein is CSAIGLGQGRLEAFF.

This clonotype showed up just once. V usage is TRBV7-3 and J usage is TRBJ2-2; 12 bases fit TRBD2. This CDR3 has 16 residues. Germline V lookup: CDR1 SGHTA, CDR2 FQGTGA. With 6 bases clipped from V and 3 bases from J, the junction kept 5 bases outside the gene matches. The CDR3 DNA reads TGTGCCAGCAGGCCGACTAGCGGGGGATACACCGGGGAGCTGTTTTTT. Amino acids: CASRPTSGGYTGELFF.

This clonotype turned up a few times. The chain recombines TRBV6-2 or TRBV6-3 with TRBJ2-7; 7 bases line up with TRBD2. Germline loops: CDR1 MNHEY, CDR2 SVGEGT. This CDR3 has 16 residues. V lost 4 bases, J lost 3 bases, and 12 bases stayed unmatched. CDR3 sequence (DNA): TGTGCCAGCAGTTCGCCCGGGACTACAGCAAGCTACGAGCAGTACTTC. This gives the protein CASSSPGTTASYEQYF.

This clonotype was seen ten or more times. V is TRBV11-3 and J is TRBJ2-1; D is undetermined. The V gene lost 5 bases and the J gene lost 5 bases, with 7 bases spanning the gap. This CDR3 region has 12 residues. The V gene's germline CDR1 is SGHNT and CDR2 YENEEA. Here the CDR3 DNA reads TGTGCCAGCAGCCAGTATAACAATGAGCAGTTCTTC. Amino acids: CASSQYNNEQFF.

This clonotype was counted a few times. The CDR3: CASSLISGSLGSYNEQFF. CDR3 nucleotides: TGCGCCAGCAGCTTGATCTCCGGGAGTCTTGGCTCCTACAATGAGCAGTTCTTC. The genes are TRBV5-1 and TRBJ2-1; TRBD2 might be the D (6 bases). The CDR3 has 18 amino acids. The germline V gene has CDR1 SGHRS and CDR2 YFSETQ. V gave up 1 base and J gave up 0 bases, with 17 bases separating them. Full variable domain (rest looked up from reference TRBV5-1 and TRBJ2-1): KAGVTQTPRYLIKTRGQQVTLSCSPISGHRSVSWYQQTPGQGLQFLFEYFSETQRNKGNFPGRFSGRQFSNSRSEMNVSTLELGDSALYLCASSLISGSLGSYNEQFFGPGTRLTVL.

The chain combines TRBV20-1 with TRBJ2-7, with a weak D call TRBD2 (5 bases). V lost 0 bases to trimming and J lost 3 bases, with 12 bases between them. Germline V gene sequence: CDR1 DFQATT, CDR2 SNEGSKA (reference sequence). The CDR3 length is 14 residues. CDR3 amino acids: CSARDGERDYEQYF. The CDR3, as DNA: TGCAGTGCTAGAGATGGGGAGAGGGACTACGAGCAGTACTTC.

This clonotype appeared many times. V usage is TRBV29-1 and J usage is TRBJ2-1, with 8 nucleotides matching TRBD2. The CDR3 contains 13 residues. Germline trimming cut 8 bases from V and 6 bases from J; bases unmatched to any gene: 9. Germline CDR1 reads SQVTM; CDR2 reads ANQGSEA. The CDR3 region has the DNA TGCAGCACTAACGCCGGGACTAGCAATGAGCAGTTCTTC. Translation: CSTNAGTSNEQFF.

V and J are TRBV20-1 and TRBJ1-2, with a weak D call TRBD1 (6 bases). Germline V gene data show CDR1 as DFQATT and CDR2 as SNEGSKA (reference sequence). The CDR3 has 14 residues. V was trimmed by 1 base and J by 5 bases, leaving 14 bases between them. The CDR3 DNA reads as TGCAGTGCTAGAGCCTCCCCAGGGGTATATGGCTACACCTTC. Translated, it gives CSARASPGVYGYTF.

This clonotype was detected a few times. The chain employs TRBV7-9 and TRBJ1-2; TRBD1 matches at 9 bases. The CDR3 extends over 15 amino acids. CDR1 SEHNR and CDR2 FQNEAQ come from the germline V gene (reference sequence). Germline trimming cut 6 bases from V and 7 bases from J; bases unmatched to any gene: 12. The CDR3 spells CASSGDLQGAVGYTF. DNA of the CDR3: TGTGCCAGCAGTGGGGACCTACAGGGGGCTGTTGGCTACACCTTC.